These 21 T cell receptor beta chains came from one sample sequenced in a study of T cell repertoires in cytomegalovirus infection. These receptors have no known antigen. TCRdb reprocessed the reads via MiXCR and lists one record per CDR3 protein. The sample records about 68,000 distinct CDR3 sequences, around 21% being singletons. The material sequenced was PBMCs, sequenced either directly or after in vitro stimulation (not recorded which). The receptors stem from a human donor in good health (CMV status not recorded). Some clones in this sample may be carry-over from other donors' samples.

Remarks on this clonotype: A much larger clonotype is one base distant, so this may be a read error. This chain links TRBV6-1 with TRBJ1-6; TRBD1 matches at 7 bases. V dropped 7 bases and J dropped 10; count of bases not matched to a gene: 10. Germline V lookup: CDR1 MNHNS, CDR2 SASEGT. This CDR3 region has 14 residues. The CDR3 sequence is CASTLQGRKSPLHF. The CDR3 DNA sequence: TGTGCCAGCACTCTACAGGGGCGGAAATCACCCCTCCACTTT.

This clonotype has only a few counts. The rearrangement uses TRBV15 and TRBJ2-3; TRBD2 aligns across 10 bases. Germline loops: CDR1 LNHNV, CDR2 YYDKDF (reference sequence). Trimming took 1 base from V and 4 from J; bases not matched to a gene: 2. The CDR3 is 15 amino acids. CDR3 protein: CATSRGGTSADTQYF. The DNA for the CDR3 is TGTGCCACCAGCAGAGGCGGGACTAGCGCAGATACGCAGTATTTT.

The chain has TRBV6-5 and TRBJ2-5, with TRBD1 matching 11 bases. V lost 5 bases and J lost 5; bases outside the gene matches: 7. The CDR3 extends over 15 amino acids. Looked up from germline, CDR1 is MNHEY and CDR2 is SVGAGI. CDR3 protein: CASSKPGQGEETQYF. The CDR3 bases are TGTGCCAGCAGTAAACCGGGACAGGGGGAGGAGACCCAGTACTTC.

The V and J genes are TRBV5-1 and TRBJ1-5; weak D call: TRBD1 (5 bases). The CDR3 has 16 residues. Trimming shortened V by 0 bases and J by 7 bases, and 17 bases separated the two germline ends. Germline V lookup: CDR1 SGHRS, CDR2 YFSETQ. This CDR3 reads CASSLGGIGGAQPQHF. The DNA for the CDR3 is TGCGCCAGCAGCTTGGGGGGCATTGGAGGCGCCCAGCCCCAGCATTTT.

This clonotype was observed many times. The rearrangement joins TRBV7-2 to TRBJ2-6; 8 positions agree with TRBD1. Looked up from germline, CDR1 is SGHTA and CDR2 is FQGNSA. The CDR3 has 18 residues. The V gene end was trimmed by 5 bases and the J gene end by 1 base; junction bases not matched to a gene: 10. The CDR3 spells CASSSAGQVESGANVLTF. The CDR3 DNA reads as TGTGCCAGCAGCAGCGCGGGACAGGTGGAATCTGGGGCCAACGTCCTGACTTTC.

This clonotype was seen many times. CDR3: CASIELGAKAGELFF. The CDR3 bases are TGTGCCAGCATCGAACTGGGGGCGAAGGCCGGGGAGCTGTTTTTT. This chain connects TRBV28 to TRBJ2-2; tentatively, D is TRBD1 (6 bases). The CDR3 is 15 residues long. The germline V gene encodes CDR1 MDHEN and CDR2 SYDVKM. V was pared by 7 bases and J by 6 bases, with 18 bases between. The complete variable domain, with remaining parts taken from reference TRBV28 and TRBJ2-2, reads DVKVTQSSRYLVKRTGEKVFLECVQDMDHENMFWYRQDPGLGLRLIYFSYDVKMKEKGDIPEGYSVSREKKERFSLILESASTNQTSMYLCASIELGAKAGELFFGEGSRLTVL.

This chain joins TRBV27 and TRBJ1-6, with D perhaps matching TRBD1 (5 bases). V was pared by 4 bases and J by 10 bases, with 14 bases between. The CDR3 sequence is 14 residues long. Per germline, CDR1 MNHEY and CDR2 SMNVEV (reference sequence). The CDR3 spells CASSYQGVASPLHF. CDR3 in DNA: TGTGCCAGCAGTTATCAGGGAGTAGCGTCACCCCTCCACTTT.

This clonotype was detected a few times. This sequence joins TRBV7-9 and TRBJ2-3, with D perhaps TRBD1 (5 bases). The CDR3 length is 16 residues. The V gene lost 3 bases and the J gene lost 2 bases, with 15 bases spanning the gap. The germline gives CDR1 SEHNR, CDR2 FQNEAQ (reference sequence). CDR3 in amino acids: CASSLGRREATDTQYF. The CDR3 nucleotides read TGTGCCAGCAGCTTGGGGCGGAGAGAGGCCACAGATACGCAGTATTTT.

Concerning this clonotype: The junction and the germline gene differ at one end; a read error may be behind it. This chain joins TRBV20-1 and TRBJ2-7, with TRBD1 matching over 10 bases. This CDR3 region has 13 residues. The germline CDR1 and CDR2 sequences are DFQATT and SNEGSKA (reference sequence). DNA for the CDR3: TGCAGTGCGAGAGGACAGGGGGTCTACGAGCAGTACTTC. Amino acid sequence: CSARGQGVYEQYF.

This clonotype has just a few counts. The rearrangement joins TRBV7-2 to TRBJ2-7; D is possibly TRBD2 (6 bases). The CDR3 spans 14 residues. The V end was cut by 1 base, the J end by 7 bases, with 14 bases between. Germline V lookup: CDR1 SGHTA, CDR2 FQGNSA. DNA of the CDR3: TGTGCCAGCAGCTTAGTCTGGTCGGGAGAAGAGCAGTACTTC. Translation gives CASSLVWSGEEQYF.

This clonotype was counted many times. The gene calls are TRBV7-6 and TRBJ1-1; maybe TRBD1 (5 bases). The CDR3 totals 15 residues. Germline loops: CDR1 SGHVS, CDR2 FNYEAQ. V lost 3 bases, J lost 3 bases, and 14 bases lay in between. Here the CDR3 DNA reads TGTGCCAGCAGCTTTCTCCAAACGGGGGACACTGAAGCTTTCTTT. It specifies CASSFLQTGDTEAFF.

This sequence joins TRBV19 and TRBJ1-1; no definite D call. The V gene lost 8 bases and the J gene lost 4 bases, with 17 bases spanning the gap. CDR1 and CDR2 (germline): LNHDA, SQIVND (reference sequence). The CDR3 runs to 14 residues. Here the CDR3 reads CASGRAPRITEAFF. The CDR3 region has the DNA TGTGCCAGTGGGCGGGCCCCACGGATCACTGAAGCTTTCTTT.

The chain employs TRBV10-2 and TRBJ2-1; 15 bases are a match to TRBD2. CDR1 is WSHSY, CDR2 SAAADI, per germline. The CDR3 spans 18 residues. Trimming removed 6 bases from V and 5 bases from J; junction bases left unmatched: 11. CDR3 loop: CASRVGLAGGLHNNEQFF. Here the CDR3 DNA reads TGCGCCAGCAGGGTGGGACTAGCGGGAGGCCTACACAACAATGAGCAGTTCTTC.

At least ten counts were recorded for this clonotype. This chain joins TRBV7-6 and TRBJ2-1, with D perhaps TRBD1 or TRBD2 (5 bases each). V was pared by 3 bases and J by 0 bases, with 12 bases between. Germline assignment: CDR1 SGHVS and CDR2 FNYEAQ. The CDR3 is 16 residues long. The CDR3 sequence: CASSFERGSSYNEQFF. Here the CDR3 DNA reads TGTGCCAGCAGCTTTGAGAGGGGCAGCTCCTACAATGAGCAGTTCTTC.

The sample holds many counts of this clonotype. The rearrangement joins TRBV7-2 to TRBJ2-4, with D tentatively TRBD1 or TRBD2 (6 bases each). This CDR3 is built from 14 residues. Germline CDR1 reads SGHTA; CDR2 reads FQGNSA. Trimming removed 3 bases at V and 2 bases at J, with 8 bases between. The CDR3 region is CASSLRDTKNIQYF. CDR3 coding DNA: TGTGCCAGCAGCTTGCGGGACACCAAAAACATTCAGTACTTC.

The V and J genes are TRBV10-3 and TRBJ2-3; 12 bases align to TRBD2. The V gene end was trimmed by 3 bases and the J gene end by 6 bases; junction bases not matched to a gene: 7. Per the germline V gene, CDR1 is ENHRY and CDR2 is SYGVKD. The CDR3 is 16 amino acids. CDR3 nucleotides: TGTGCCATCAGTGACCGGACTAGCGGGAAATTGGATACGCAGTATTTT. It encodes CAISDRTSGKLDTQYF.

J is TRBJ2-6 and V is TRBV29-1; D is unresolved. In germline, CDR1 is SQVTM, CDR2 ANQGSEA. V was cut by 1 base and J by 2 bases, with 6 bases left in between. The CDR3 is 14 amino acids. The CDR3 sequence is CSVEGQPGANVLTF. CDR3 in DNA: TGCAGCGTTGAAGGTCAACCTGGGGCCAACGTCCTGACTTTC.

The chain uses TRBV3-1 and TRBJ1-2; 9 nucleotides align to TRBD1. This CDR3 has 16 residues. Germline CDR1 reads LGHDT; CDR2 reads YNNKEL (reference sequence). The J segment lost 4 bases and the V segment lost 0 bases, leaving 6 bases of the junction unmatched. This chain's CDR3 is CASSQDWDRDRYGYTF. The CDR3 DNA is TGTGCCAGCAGCCAAGATTGGGACAGGGACCGCTATGGCTACACCTTC. Based on the CDR3 plus reference TRBV3-1 and TRBJ1-2, the full variable domain is DTAVSQTPKYLVTQMGNDKSIKCEQNLGHDTMYWYKQDSKKFLKIMFSYNNKELIINETVPNRFSPKSPDKAHLNLHINSLELGDSAVYFCASSQDWDRDRYGYTFGSGTRLTVV.

The chain employs TRBV12-3 or TRBV12-4 and TRBJ1-1; D is perhaps TRBD1 (5 bases). V was trimmed by 1 base and J by 5 bases, leaving 11 bases between them. The CDR3 loop spans 14 amino acids. This CDR3 reads CASSLVVEGTEAFF. CDR3 coding DNA: TGTGCCAGCAGTTTAGTGGTCGAGGGGACTGAAGCTTTCTTT.

This clonotype appeared many times. The J gene is TRBJ2-7, the V gene TRBV5-1; D unclear. Between the trimmed V and J ends, which lost 0 bases and 4 bases, there was a span of 14 bases. The CDR3 has 15 amino acids. Per the germline V gene, CDR1 is SGHRS and CDR2 is YFSETQ. CDR3 in amino acids: CASSLGGVKPYEQYF. The CDR3 DNA follows: TGCGCCAGCAGCTTGGGAGGAGTCAAGCCGTACGAGCAGTACTTC.

Ten or more counts support this clonotype. The J gene is TRBJ2-3, the V gene TRBV7-8; 8 positions agree with TRBD2. Germline CDR1 reads SGHVS; CDR2 reads FQNEAQ. With V trimmed by 5 bases and J by 6 bases, 7 bases remained unmatched. CDR3 length: 14 amino acids. The CDR3 nucleotides read TGTGCCAGCAGCGACAGCGGGGGCATGGATACGCAGTATTTT. It encodes CASSDSGGMDTQYF.